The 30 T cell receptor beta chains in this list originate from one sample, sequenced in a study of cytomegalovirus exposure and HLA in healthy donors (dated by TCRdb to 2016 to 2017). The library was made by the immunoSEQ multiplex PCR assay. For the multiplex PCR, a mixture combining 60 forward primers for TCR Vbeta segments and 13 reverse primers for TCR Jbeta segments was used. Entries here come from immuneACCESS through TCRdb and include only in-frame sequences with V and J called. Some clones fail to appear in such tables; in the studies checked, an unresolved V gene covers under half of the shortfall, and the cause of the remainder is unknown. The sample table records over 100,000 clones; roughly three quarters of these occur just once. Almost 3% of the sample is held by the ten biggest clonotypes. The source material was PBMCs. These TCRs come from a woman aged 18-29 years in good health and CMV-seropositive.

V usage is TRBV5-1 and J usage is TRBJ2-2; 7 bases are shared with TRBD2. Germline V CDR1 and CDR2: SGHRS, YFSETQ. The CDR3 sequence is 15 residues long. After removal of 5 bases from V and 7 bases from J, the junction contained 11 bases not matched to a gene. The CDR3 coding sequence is TGCGCCAGCAGTGGGGCGGGAGTCATCGGCGGGGAGCTGTTTTTT. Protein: CASSGAGVIGGELFF.

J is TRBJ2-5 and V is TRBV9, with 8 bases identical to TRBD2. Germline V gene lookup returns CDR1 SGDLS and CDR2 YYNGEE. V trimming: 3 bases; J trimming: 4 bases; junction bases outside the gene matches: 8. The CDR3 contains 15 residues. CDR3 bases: TGTGCCAGCAGCGGCGGGCTAGCGGGCCCAGAGACCCAGTACTTC. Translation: CASSGGLAGPETQYF.

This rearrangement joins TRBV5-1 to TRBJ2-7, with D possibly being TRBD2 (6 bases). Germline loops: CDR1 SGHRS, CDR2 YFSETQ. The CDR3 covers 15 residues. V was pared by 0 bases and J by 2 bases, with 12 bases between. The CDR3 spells CASSLGLARAYEQYF. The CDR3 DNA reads TGCGCCAGCAGCTTGGGGCTAGCGAGGGCCTACGAGCAGTACTTC.

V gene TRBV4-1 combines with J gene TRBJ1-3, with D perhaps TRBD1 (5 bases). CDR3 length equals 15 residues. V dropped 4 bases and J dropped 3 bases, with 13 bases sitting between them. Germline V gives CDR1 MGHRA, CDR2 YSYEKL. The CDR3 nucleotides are TGCGCCAGCAGCCCGCCCGGGGGGAGTGGAAACACCATATATTTT. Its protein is CASSPPGGSGNTIYF.

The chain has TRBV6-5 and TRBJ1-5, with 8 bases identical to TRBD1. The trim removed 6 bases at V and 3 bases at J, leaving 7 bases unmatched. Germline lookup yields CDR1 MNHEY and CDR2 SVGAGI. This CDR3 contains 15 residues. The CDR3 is CASSRTGITNQPQHF. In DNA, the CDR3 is TGTGCCAGCAGCCGGACAGGGATAACCAATCAGCCCCAGCATTTT.

The CDR3 reads CASSLGQGRTEQYF. The CDR3 region has the DNA TGCGCCAGCAGCCTAGGACAGGGGAGAACCGAGCAGTACTTC. The chain employs TRBV5-1 and TRBJ2-7; TRBD1 matches at 9 bases. The CDR3 is 14 residues long. V was clipped by 4 bases and J by 6 bases; unmatched bases: 8. The germline V gene has CDR1 SGHRS and CDR2 YFSETQ.

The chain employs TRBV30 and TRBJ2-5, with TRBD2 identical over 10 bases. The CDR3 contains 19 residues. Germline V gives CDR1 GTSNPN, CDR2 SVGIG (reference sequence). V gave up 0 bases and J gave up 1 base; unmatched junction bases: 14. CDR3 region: CAWSVLRTSGTPPQETQYF. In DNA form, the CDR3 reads TGTGCCTGGAGTGTACTGAGAACTAGCGGGACACCACCCCAAGAGACCCAGTACTTC.

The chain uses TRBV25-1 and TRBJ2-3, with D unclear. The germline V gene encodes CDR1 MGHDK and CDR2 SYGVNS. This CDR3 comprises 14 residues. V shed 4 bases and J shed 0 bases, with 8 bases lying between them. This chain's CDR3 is CASSATFSTDTQYF. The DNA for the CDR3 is TGTGCCAGCAGTGCAACATTTAGCACAGATACGCAGTATTTT. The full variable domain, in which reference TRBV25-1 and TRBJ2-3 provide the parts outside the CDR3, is EADIYQTPRYLVIGTGKKITLECSQTMGHDKMYWYQQDPGMELHLIHYSYGVNSTEKGDLSSESTVSRIRTEHFPLTLESARPSHTSQYLCASSATFSTDTQYFGPGTRLTVL.

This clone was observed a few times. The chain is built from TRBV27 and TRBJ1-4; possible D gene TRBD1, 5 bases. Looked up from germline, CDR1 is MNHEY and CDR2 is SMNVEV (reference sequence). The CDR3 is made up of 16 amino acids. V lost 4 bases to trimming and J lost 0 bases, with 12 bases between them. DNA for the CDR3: TGTGCCAGCAGTTGGGCGGGGGGTACAACTAATGAAAAACTGTTTTTT. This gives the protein CASSWAGGTTNEKLFF. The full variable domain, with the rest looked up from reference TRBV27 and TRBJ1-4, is EAQVTQNPRYLITVTGKKLTVTCSQNMNHEYMSWYRQDPGLGLRQIYYSMNVEVTDKGDVPEGYKVSRKEKRNFPLILESPSPNQTSLYFCASSWAGGTTNEKLFFGSGTQLSVL.

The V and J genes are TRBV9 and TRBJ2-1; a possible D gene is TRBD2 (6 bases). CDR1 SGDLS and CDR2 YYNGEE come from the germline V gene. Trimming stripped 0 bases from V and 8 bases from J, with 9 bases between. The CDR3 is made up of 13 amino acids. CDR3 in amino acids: CASSVVREDEQFF. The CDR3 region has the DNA TGTGCCAGCAGCGTAGTAAGGGAGGATGAGCAGTTCTTC.

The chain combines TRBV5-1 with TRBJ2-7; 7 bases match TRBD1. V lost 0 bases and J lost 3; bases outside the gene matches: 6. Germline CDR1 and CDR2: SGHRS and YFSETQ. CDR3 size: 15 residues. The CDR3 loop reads CASSLGTGLDYEQYF. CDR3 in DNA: TGCGCCAGCAGCTTGGGGACAGGATTGGACTACGAGCAGTACTTC.

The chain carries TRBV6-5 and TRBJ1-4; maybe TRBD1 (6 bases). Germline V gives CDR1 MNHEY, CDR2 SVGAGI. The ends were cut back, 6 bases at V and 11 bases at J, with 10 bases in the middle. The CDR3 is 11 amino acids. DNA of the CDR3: TGTGCCAGCAGATCCCAGGGGAAACTGTTTTTT. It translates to CASRSQGKLFF.

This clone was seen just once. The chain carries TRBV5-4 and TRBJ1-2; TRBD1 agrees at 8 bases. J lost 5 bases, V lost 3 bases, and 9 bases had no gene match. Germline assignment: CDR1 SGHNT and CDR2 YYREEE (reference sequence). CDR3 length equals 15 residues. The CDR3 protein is CASSYRDRRYYGYTF. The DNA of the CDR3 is TGTGCCAGCAGCTACCGGGACAGGAGATATTATGGCTACACCTTC.

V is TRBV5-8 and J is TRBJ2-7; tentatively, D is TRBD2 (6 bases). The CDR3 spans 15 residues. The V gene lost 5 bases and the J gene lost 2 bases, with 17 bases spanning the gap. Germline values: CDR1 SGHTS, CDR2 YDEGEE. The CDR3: CASSYTGTRTYEQYF. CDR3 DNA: TGTGCCAGCAGTTATACCGGGACTCGGACCTACGAGCAGTACTTC.

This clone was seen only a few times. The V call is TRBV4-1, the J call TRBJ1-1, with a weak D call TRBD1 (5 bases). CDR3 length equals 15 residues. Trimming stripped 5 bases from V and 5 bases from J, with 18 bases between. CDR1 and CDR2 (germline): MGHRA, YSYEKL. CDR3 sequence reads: CASSSRGGVGTEAFF. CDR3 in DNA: TGCGCCAGCAGCTCCCGGGGGGGGGTGGGAACTGAAGCTTTCTTT.

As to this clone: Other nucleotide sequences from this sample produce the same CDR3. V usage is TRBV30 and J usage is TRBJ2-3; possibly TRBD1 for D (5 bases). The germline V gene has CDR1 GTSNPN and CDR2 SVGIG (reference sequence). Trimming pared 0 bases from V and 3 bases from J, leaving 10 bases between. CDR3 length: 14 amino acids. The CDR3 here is CAWSVRAGTDTQYF. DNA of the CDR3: TGTGCCTGGAGTGTACGGGCAGGGACAGATACGCAGTATTTT.

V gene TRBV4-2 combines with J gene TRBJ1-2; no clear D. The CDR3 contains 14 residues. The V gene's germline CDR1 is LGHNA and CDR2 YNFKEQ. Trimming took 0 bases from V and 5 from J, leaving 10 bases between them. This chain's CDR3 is CASSQETRGYGYTF. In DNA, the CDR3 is TGTGCCAGCAGCCAAGAGACAAGAGGGTATGGCTACACCTTC.

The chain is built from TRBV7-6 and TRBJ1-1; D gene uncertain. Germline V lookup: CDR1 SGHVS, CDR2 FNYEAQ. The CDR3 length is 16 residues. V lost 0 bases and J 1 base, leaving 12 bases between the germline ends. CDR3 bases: TGTGCCAGCAGCTTAGCCCAAGGAGAGGGGAACACTGAAGCTTTCTTT. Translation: CASSLAQGEGNTEAFF. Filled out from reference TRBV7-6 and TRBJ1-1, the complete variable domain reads GAGVSQSPRYKVTKRGQDVALRCDPISGHVSLYWYRQALGQGPEFLTYFNYEAQQDKSGLPNDRFSAERPEGSISTLTIQRTEQRDSAMYRCASSLAQGEGNTEAFFGQGTRLTVV.

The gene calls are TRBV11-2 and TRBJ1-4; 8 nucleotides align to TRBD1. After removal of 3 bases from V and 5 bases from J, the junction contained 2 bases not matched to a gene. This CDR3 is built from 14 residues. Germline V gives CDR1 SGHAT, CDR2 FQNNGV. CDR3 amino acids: CASSLGQENEKLFF. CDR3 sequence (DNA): TGTGCCAGCAGCTTGGGACAGGAGAATGAAAAACTGTTTTTT.

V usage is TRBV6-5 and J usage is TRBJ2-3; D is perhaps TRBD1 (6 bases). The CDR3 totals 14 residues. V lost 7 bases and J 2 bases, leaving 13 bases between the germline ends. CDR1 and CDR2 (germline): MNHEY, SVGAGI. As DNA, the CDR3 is TGTGCCAGCAACCCCGGGACACCCACAGATACGCAGTATTTT. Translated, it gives CASNPGTPTDTQYF.

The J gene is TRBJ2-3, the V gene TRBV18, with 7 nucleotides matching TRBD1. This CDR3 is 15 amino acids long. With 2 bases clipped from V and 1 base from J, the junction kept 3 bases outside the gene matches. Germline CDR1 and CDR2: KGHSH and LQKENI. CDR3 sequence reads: CASSPTGVGTDTQYF. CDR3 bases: TGTGCCAGCTCACCAACAGGGGTGGGCACAGATACGCAGTATTTT.

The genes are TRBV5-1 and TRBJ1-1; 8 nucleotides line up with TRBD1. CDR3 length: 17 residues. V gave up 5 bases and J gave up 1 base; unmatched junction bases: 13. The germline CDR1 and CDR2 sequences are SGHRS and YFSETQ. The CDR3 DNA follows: TGCGCCAGCAGTTCCGACAGGGGCGAAACCCCGAACACTGAAGCTTTCTTT. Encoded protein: CASSSDRGETPNTEAFF.

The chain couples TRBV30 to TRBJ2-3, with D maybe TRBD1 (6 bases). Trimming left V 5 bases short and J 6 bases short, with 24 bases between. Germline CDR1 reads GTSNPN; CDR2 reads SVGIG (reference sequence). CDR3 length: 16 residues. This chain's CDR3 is CAWYDEAAGAPDTQYF. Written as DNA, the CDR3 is TGTGCCTGGTATGATGAAGCGGCAGGGGCCCCGGATACGCAGTATTTT.

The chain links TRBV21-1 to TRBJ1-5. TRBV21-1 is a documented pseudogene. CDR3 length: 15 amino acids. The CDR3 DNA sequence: TGTGCCAGCAGGTCCATCCACGGGGTTTATCAGCCCCAGCATTTT. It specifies CASRSIHGVYQPQHF.

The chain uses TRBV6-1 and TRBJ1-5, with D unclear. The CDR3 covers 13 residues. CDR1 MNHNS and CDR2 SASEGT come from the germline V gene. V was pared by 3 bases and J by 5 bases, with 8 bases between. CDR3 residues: CASSDVSDQPQHF. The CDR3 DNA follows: TGTGCCAGCAGTGACGTCAGTGATCAGCCCCAGCATTTT.

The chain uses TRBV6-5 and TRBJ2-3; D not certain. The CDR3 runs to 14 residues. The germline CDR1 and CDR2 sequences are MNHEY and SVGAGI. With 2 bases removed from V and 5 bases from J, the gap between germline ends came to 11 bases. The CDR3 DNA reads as TGTGCCAGCAGTTACCCGCATTCAGAAGATACGCAGTATTTT. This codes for CASSYPHSEDTQYF.

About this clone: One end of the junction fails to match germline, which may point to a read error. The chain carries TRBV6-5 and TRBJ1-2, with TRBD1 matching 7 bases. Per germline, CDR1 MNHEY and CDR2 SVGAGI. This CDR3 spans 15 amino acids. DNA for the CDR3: TGTGCCAGCAGTCCACCAGACAGGGCGAAGCTTGGCTACTCCTTC. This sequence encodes CASSPPDRAKLGYSF.

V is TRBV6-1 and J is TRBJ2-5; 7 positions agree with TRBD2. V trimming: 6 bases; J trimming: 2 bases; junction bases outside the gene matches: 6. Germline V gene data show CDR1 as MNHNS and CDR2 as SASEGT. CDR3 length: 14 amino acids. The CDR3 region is CASSDSGVQETQYF. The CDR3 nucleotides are TGTGCCAGCAGCGACAGCGGGGTGCAAGAGACCCAGTACTTC.

The CDR3 loop is CASSPGLGLEFEQYF. The CDR3 DNA reads as TGTGCCAGCAGCCCTGGACTAGGTTTAGAGTTCGAGCAGTACTTC. This rearrangement joins TRBV7-6 to TRBJ2-7; 7 nucleotides line up with TRBD2. V dropped 5 bases and J dropped 6; count of bases not matched to a gene: 13. Germline values: CDR1 SGHVS, CDR2 FNYEAQ. This CDR3 contains 15 residues. The whole variable domain, remainder taken from reference TRBV7-6 and TRBJ2-7, is GAGVSQSPRYKVTKRGQDVALRCDPISGHVSLYWYRQALGQGPEFLTYFNYEAQQDKSGLPNDRFSAERPEGSISTLTIQRTEQRDSAMYRCASSPGLGLEFEQYFGPGTRLTVT.

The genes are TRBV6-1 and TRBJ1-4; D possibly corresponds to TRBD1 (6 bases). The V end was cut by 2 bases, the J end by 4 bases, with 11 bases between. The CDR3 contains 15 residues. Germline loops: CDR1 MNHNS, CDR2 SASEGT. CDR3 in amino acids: CASSEYGTFNEKLFF. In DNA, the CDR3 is TGTGCCAGCAGTGAATATGGGACATTTAATGAAAAACTGTTTTTT.